One sample yielded the 28 T cell receptor beta chains listed below, sequenced in a study of pediatric ulcerative colitis. Assay: immunoSEQ multiplex PCR; the TCRdb copy retains only in-frame clones and omits some. Among roughly 30,000 clones, roughly 86% were seen once, and the ten largest hold around 4.3%. The sample comprised blood. The source of these receptors is a boy aged 5-17 years with severe ulcerative colitis.

This clone has only a few counts. V usage is TRBV6-5 and J usage is TRBJ2-7; 10 nucleotides agree with TRBD2. This CDR3 comprises 15 residues. J lost 4 bases, V lost 0 bases, and 3 bases had no gene match. The germline gives CDR1 MNHEY, CDR2 SVGAGI. CDR3 nucleotides: TGTGCCAGCAGTTACTCAAGCGGGGGGGAGTACGAGCAGTACTTC. Its translation: CASSYSSGGEYEQYF.

This clone was observed once. The CDR3 is CASSLVPGETPYEQYF. CDR3 sequence (DNA): TGCGCCAGCAGCTTGGTACCTGGGGAAACCCCTTACGAGCAGTACTTC. This chain links TRBV5-1 with TRBJ2-7, with unresolved D. Trimming left V 0 bases short and J 4 bases short, with 17 bases between. The CDR3 runs 16 residues. Germline lookup yields CDR1 SGHRS and CDR2 YFSETQ.

This chain connects TRBV9 to TRBJ2-1; 13 bases are a match to TRBD2. Germline trimming cut 8 bases from V and 6 bases from J; bases unmatched to any gene: 8. From germline, CDR1 is SGDLS and CDR2 YYNGEE. The CDR3 extends over 15 amino acids. The CDR3 region has the DNA TGTGCCAGTCGGTCCACTAGCGGGGGGGCCAATGAGCAGTTCTTC. Its translation is CASRSTSGGANEQFF. The whole variable domain, remainder taken from reference TRBV9 and TRBJ2-1, is DSGVTQTPKHLITATGQRVTLRCSPRSGDLSVYWYQQSLDQGLQFLIQYYNGEERAKGNILERFSAQQFPDLHSELNLSSLELGDSALYFCASRSTSGGANEQFFGPGTRLTVL.

V is TRBV9 and J is TRBJ1-2; D perhaps matches TRBD1 (5 bases). The CDR3 is made up of 16 amino acids. V was trimmed by 1 base and J by 3 bases, leaving 16 bases between them. Germline V gene lookup returns CDR1 SGDLS and CDR2 YYNGEE. CDR3 DNA sequence: TGTGCCAGCAGCGTATCTCGGGTAGGGGAGGACTATGGCTACACCTTC. Protein product: CASSVSRVGEDYGYTF.

The rearrangement uses TRBV12-5 and TRBJ2-7, with TRBD1 matching 7 bases. The V gene end was trimmed by 6 bases and the J gene end by 0 bases; junction bases not matched to a gene: 2. Germline CDR1 reads LGHNT; CDR2 reads FRNRAP. The CDR3 runs to 13 residues. CDR3 protein: CASGGQSSYEQYF. CDR3 sequence (DNA): TGTGCTAGTGGGGGACAGAGCTCCTACGAGCAGTACTTC.

The chain couples TRBV11-2 to TRBJ1-6, with D possibly being TRBD1 (6 bases). Germline CDR1 reads SGHAT; CDR2 reads FQNNGV. The V and J ends lost 5 bases and 7 bases respectively, with 18 bases between them. The CDR3 contains 16 residues. DNA for the CDR3: TGTGCCAGCAGCACCAGGGGAATGTTGAAAAATTCACCCCTCCACTTT. This gives the protein CASSTRGMLKNSPLHF. The full variable domain, in which reference TRBV11-2 and TRBJ1-6 provide the parts outside the CDR3, is EAGVAQSPRYKIIEKRQSVAFWCNPISGHATLYWYQQILGQGPKLLIQFQNNGVVDDSQLPKDRFSAERLKGVDSTLKIQPAKLEDSAVYLCASSTRGMLKNSPLHFGNGTRLTVT.

This chain connects TRBV13 to TRBJ2-1; 7 nucleotides match TRBD1. The CDR3 has 14 residues. The V and J ends lost 4 bases and 10 bases, in that order; junction bases with no gene match: 10. In germline, CDR1 is PRHDT, CDR2 FYEKMQ (reference sequence). The CDR3 DNA reads as TGTGCCAGCAGCTCGGACAGGTCCTTAAGGGAGCAGTTCTTC. Its translation: CASSSDRSLREQFF.

A word on this clone: The junction differs from germline at one of its ends, possibly a read error. This chain joins TRBV2 and TRBJ2-1; 13 bases map to TRBD2. Germline-derived CDR1 and CDR2 are SNHLY and FYNNEI. The CDR3 extends over 16 amino acids. DNA for the CDR3: TGTGCCAGCAGTCGGGGACTAGCGGGGACCTACGATGAGCAGTTCTTC. Protein sequence: CASSRGLAGTYDEQFF.

This clone was counted a single time. The gene calls are TRBV19 and TRBJ1-5, with D possibly matching TRBD1 (5 bases). This CDR3 spans 14 amino acids. Germline assignment: CDR1 LNHDA and CDR2 SQIVND (reference sequence). V dropped 1 base and J dropped 6 bases, with 10 bases sitting between them. CDR3 bases: TGTGCCAGTAGTATAGGGGGGGGTATTCAGCCCCAGCATTTT. It encodes CASSIGGGIQPQHF.

The V call is TRBV5-1, the J call TRBJ1-1, with 11 bases fitting TRBD1. J lost 4 bases, V lost 3 bases, and 8 bases had no gene match. This CDR3 contains 16 residues. Germline V gives CDR1 SGHRS, CDR2 YFSETQ. The CDR3 DNA sequence: TGCGCCAGCAGCTCTGGACAGGGGGCGGGCATCACTGAAGCTTTCTTT. Protein: CASSSGQGAGITEAFF.

This clone has just one count. The chain has TRBV2 and TRBJ1-2; TRBD1 agrees at 8 bases. The J segment lost 2 bases and the V segment lost 11 bases, leaving 7 bases of the junction unmatched. CDR1 and CDR2 from the germline V gene are SNHLY and FYNNEI. This CDR3 has 13 residues. The CDR3 nucleotides are TGTGCCTGCTCAGGGGGCCCCAACTATGGCTACACCTTC. Its translation is CACSGGPNYGYTF.

This clone was found a few times. The chain carries TRBV7-9 and TRBJ1-6, with 8 positions matching TRBD1. The CDR3 has 14 amino acids. V lost 7 bases and J lost 7; bases outside the gene matches: 6. Germline V gene lookup returns CDR1 SEHNR and CDR2 FQNEAQ (reference sequence). The chain's CDR3 is CASTTGGPNSPLHF. CDR3 nucleotide sequence: TGTGCCAGCACTACAGGGGGGCCGAATTCACCCCTCCACTTT. The entire variable domain, with the rest obtained from reference TRBV7-9 and TRBJ1-6, is as follows: DTGVSQNPRHKITKRGQNVTFRCDPISEHNRLYWYRQTLGQGPEFLTYFQNEAQLEKSRLLSDRFSAERPKGSFSTLEIQRTEQGDSAMYLCASTTGGPNSPLHFGNGTRLTVT.

J is TRBJ1-3 and V is TRBV30, with 7 nucleotides matching TRBD1. Germline lookup yields CDR1 GTSNPN and CDR2 SVGIG (reference sequence). CDR3 size: 14 residues. V shed 6 bases, J shed 2 bases, and the junction held 7 bases outside the gene matches. CDR3 in amino acids: CACSQGMAGNTIYF. CDR3 nucleotides: TGTGCCTGCTCACAGGGGATGGCTGGAAACACCATATATTTT.

The chain joins TRBV9 to TRBJ1-1; tentatively, D is TRBD1 (5 bases). The CDR3 covers 14 residues. Germline V gene sequence: CDR1 SGDLS, CDR2 YYNGEE. Trimming took 0 bases from V and 4 from J, leaving 10 bases between them. The CDR3 loop reads CASSVAGGGTEAFF. The DNA for the CDR3 is TGTGCCAGCAGCGTAGCCGGGGGGGGCACTGAAGCTTTCTTT.

On this clone itself: One end of the junction does not line up with germline, which may come from a read error. The V gene is TRBV7-9, the J gene TRBJ1-2, with 7 bases fitting TRBD1. This CDR3 comprises 15 residues. Germline loops: CDR1 SEHNR, CDR2 FQNEAQ (reference sequence). CDR3 sequence: CASSQELQGNYGYTF. In DNA, the CDR3 is TGCGCCAGCAGCCAAGAACTACAGGGGAACTATGGCTACACCTTC.

The chain is built from TRBV7-2 and TRBJ2-3; maybe TRBD2 (6 bases). Germline assignment: CDR1 SGHTA and CDR2 FQGNSA. Trimming removed 4 bases from V and 4 bases from J, with 18 bases in between. The CDR3 has 16 amino acids. In nucleotides, the CDR3 is TGTGCCAGCAGCTCGGGGACTTCACAAGCTTCAGATACGCAGTATTTT. Translation gives CASSSGTSQASDTQYF.

The V gene is TRBV27, the J gene TRBJ1-1, with 8 bases that match TRBD1. The CDR3 has 16 amino acids. V trimming: 5 bases; J trimming: 1 base; junction bases outside the gene matches: 9. Germline-derived CDR1 and CDR2 are MNHEY and SMNVEV (reference sequence). In DNA form, the CDR3 reads TGTGCCAGCAGTCTTCGGACAGGGATAGAGAACACTGAAGCTTTCTTT. Translated, it gives CASSLRTGIENTEAFF.

The chain links TRBV15 to TRBJ1-6; D not certain. Trimming took off 1 base at V and 1 base at J, with 11 bases between the two ends. CDR3 length: 17 residues. Looked up from germline, CDR1 is LNHNV and CDR2 is YYDKDF (reference sequence). CDR3 in amino acids: CATSRGRLGSYNSPLHF. The CDR3 DNA sequence: TGTGCCACCAGCAGAGGGCGTCTTGGGTCCTATAATTCACCCCTCCACTTT.

This clone showed up just once. The CDR3 region is CASSQSQGSLGNTIYF. The CDR3 coding sequence is TGTGCCAGCAGCCAATCACAGGGGTCATTAGGAAACACCATATATTTT. This chain joins TRBV14 and TRBJ1-3; TRBD1 aligns across 7 bases. The CDR3 has 16 amino acids. The V segment lost 2 bases and the J segment 4 bases; nucleotides outside the gene matches: 8. From germline, CDR1 is SGHDN and CDR2 FVKESK.

The genes are TRBV4-3 and TRBJ1-5; the match to TRBD1 covers 7 bases. The CDR3 consists of 19 residues. Per the germline V gene, CDR1 is LGHNA and CDR2 is YSLEER. V shed 3 bases and J 6 bases; nucleotides not matched to a gene: 20. The CDR3 region is CASSHLWSEGARGSQPQHF. The DNA for the CDR3 is TGCGCCAGCAGCCACCTCTGGTCGGAGGGGGCGAGAGGTAGTCAGCCCCAGCATTTT.

The gene calls are TRBV2 and TRBJ1-5; unclear D gene. Per the germline V gene, CDR1 is SNHLY and CDR2 is FYNNEI. Trimming left V 3 bases short and J 2 bases short, with 11 bases between. The CDR3 spans 15 residues. CDR3 residues: CASSEGGRRNQPQHF. The CDR3 DNA is TGTGCCAGCAGTGAGGGCGGACGGCGCAATCAGCCCCAGCATTTT.

The V call is TRBV28, the J call TRBJ1-6; no clear D gene. The CDR3 spans 12 residues. Trimming took off 1 base at V and 7 bases at J, with 2 bases between the two ends. The V gene's germline CDR1 is MDHEN and CDR2 SYDVKM. CDR3 residues: CASSLSNSPLHF. The CDR3 region has the DNA TGTGCCAGCAGTTTATCGAATTCACCCCTCCACTTT.

J is TRBJ2-7 and V is TRBV7-9, with a tentative D call TRBD1 (5 bases). This CDR3 has 14 residues. CDR1 is SEHNR, CDR2 FQNEAQ, per germline (reference sequence). V gave up 1 base and J gave up 3 bases, with 10 bases separating them. The CDR3 is CASSLVDSYYEQYF. Here the CDR3 DNA reads TGTGCCAGCAGCTTAGTAGACAGTTACTACGAGCAGTACTTC.

This chain connects TRBV11-2 to TRBJ1-1; D is ambiguous. The CDR3 consists of 12 residues. Between the trimmed V and J ends, which lost 4 bases and 6 bases, there was a span of 9 bases. Germline V gene lookup returns CDR1 SGHAT and CDR2 FQNNGV. CDR3 bases: TGTGCCAGCAGCTCAAGCGCGGCTGAAGCTTTCTTT. It codes for CASSSSAAEAFF.

The V call is TRBV6-4, the J call TRBJ1-2, with D maybe TRBD1 (5 bases). The CDR3 runs to 14 residues. V was shortened by 0 bases and J by 7 bases, with 12 bases between the two germline ends. Germline V gene data show CDR1 as MRHNA and CDR2 as SNTAGT. CDR3 residues: CASSDSSSGGGYTF. CDR3 nucleotide sequence: TGTGCCAGCAGTGACTCGAGTTCGGGGGGTGGCTACACCTTC.

The chain employs TRBV5-1 and TRBJ2-1; the match to TRBD1 covers 8 bases. The trim removed 2 bases at V and 7 bases at J, leaving 2 bases unmatched. Germline assignment: CDR1 SGHRS and CDR2 YFSETQ. This CDR3 spans 13 amino acids. The CDR3 here is CASSFTGGNEQFF. The CDR3 DNA reads TGCGCCAGCAGCTTCACAGGGGGAAATGAGCAGTTCTTC.

This rearrangement joins TRBV28 to TRBJ2-1; 15 positions match TRBD2. Germline lookup yields CDR1 MDHEN and CDR2 SYDVKM. The CDR3 spans 22 residues. With V trimmed by 5 bases and J by 0 bases, 17 bases remained unmatched. The CDR3 DNA is TGTGCCAGCAGTACGTCCGTGCCGGGACTAGCGGGGGGCCTAAGCTCCTACAATGAGCAGTTCTTC. Protein product: CASSTSVPGLAGGLSSYNEQFF.

This clone has just one count. The chain employs TRBV29-1 and TRBJ2-4; perhaps TRBD1 as D (5 bases). V shed 6 bases and J shed 2 bases, with 17 bases lying between them. The CDR3 totals 15 residues. Germline V gene data show CDR1 as SQVTM and CDR2 as ANQGSEA. CDR3 sequence: CSVGYQGLTKNIQYF. CDR3 nucleotides: TGCAGCGTAGGGTACCAGGGTTTGACCAAAAACATTCAGTACTTC.